This TCR beta chain was captured in a study of blood T cell repertoires in COVID-19. At the level of the study: The origin of the acute and convalescent COVID-19 samples was the United States, Italy and Spain.

Germline CDR1 is GTSNPN and CDR2 is SVGIG (reference sequence). V was trimmed by 0 bases and J by 8 bases, leaving 22 bases between them. The CDR3 covers 16 residues. In the original workflow: Amplification of reference gene primers was used by the study to estimate nucleated cell counts. The method was immunoSEQ multiplex PCR; TCRdb's version includes in-frame clones alone and lacks a portion of them. V, J and clone size derive from that table, while D and trimming were established from the DNA sequence. The sample includes about 190,000 clones, roughly four fifths of them seen just once. Sequenced material: peripheral blood. The chain uses TRBV30 and TRBJ1-2, with D uncertain. This clonotype was obtained from a man aged 50 to 60 who had recovered from COVID-19. CDR3 DNA sequence: TGTGCCTGGAGTGTAGCGGTCTCCTCTGTTGTGGGCGGCTACACCTTC. Translation gives CAWSVAVSSVVGGYTF.